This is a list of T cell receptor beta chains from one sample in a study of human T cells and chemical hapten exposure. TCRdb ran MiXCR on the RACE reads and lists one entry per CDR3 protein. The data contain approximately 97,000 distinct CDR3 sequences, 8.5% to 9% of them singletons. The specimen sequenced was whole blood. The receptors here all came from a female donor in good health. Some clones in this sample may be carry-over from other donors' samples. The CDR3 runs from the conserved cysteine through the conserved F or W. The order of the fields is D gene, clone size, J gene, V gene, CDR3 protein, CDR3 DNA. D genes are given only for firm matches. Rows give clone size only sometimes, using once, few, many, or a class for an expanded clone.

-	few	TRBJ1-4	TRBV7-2	CASLLGPGEKLFF	TGTGCCAGTTTATTAGGGCCGGGTGAAAAACTGTTTTTT
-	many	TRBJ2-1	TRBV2	CASSLTGHNEQFF	TGTGCCAGCAGTCTAACGGGACATAATGAGCAGTTCTTC
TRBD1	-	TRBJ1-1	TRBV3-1	CASSQEARDRGDFF	TGTGCCAGCAGCCAAGAGGCGCGGGACAGGGGGGATTTCTTT
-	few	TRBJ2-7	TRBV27	CASSLFEGEDEQYF	TGTGCCAGCAGTTTATTCGAGGGAGAGGACGAGCAGTACTTC
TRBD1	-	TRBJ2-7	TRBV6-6	CASRGTGSPYEQYF	TGTGCCAGCAGGGGGACAGGTTCCCCCTACGAGCAGTACTTC
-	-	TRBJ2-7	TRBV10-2	CASRGPAGSYEQYF	TGCGCCAGCAGAGGACCCGCGGGGTCCTACGAGCAGTACTTC
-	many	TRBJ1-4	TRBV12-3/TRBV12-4	CASRNKGTNEKLFF	TGTGCCAGCAGGAATAAGGGAACTAATGAAAAACTGTTTTTT
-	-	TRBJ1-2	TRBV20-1	CSARELHLLGGYTF	TGCAGTGCTAGGGAATTACACCTCTTGGGTGGCTACACCTTC
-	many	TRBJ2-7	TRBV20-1	CSARADFYEQYF	TGCAGTGCTAGAGCCGACTTCTACGAGCAGTACTTC
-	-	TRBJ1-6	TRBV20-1	CSARHHINSPLHF	TGCAGTGCTCGGCATCATATTAATTCACCCCTCCACTTT
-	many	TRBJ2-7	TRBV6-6	CASSRDSEQLNYEQYF	TGTGCCAGCAGTCGAGACTCGGAACAGTTAAACTACGAGCAGTACTTC
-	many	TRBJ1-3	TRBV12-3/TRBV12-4	CASSPGNTIYF	TGTGCCAGCAGTCCTGGAAACACCATATATTTT
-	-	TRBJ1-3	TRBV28	CASSFFTTGNTIYF	TGTGCCAGCAGTTTTTTTACCACTGGAAACACCATATATTTT
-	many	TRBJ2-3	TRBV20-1	CSAPKRGERGFTDTQYF	TGCAGTGCCCCTAAACGCGGGGAGAGGGGGTTCACAGATACGCAGTATTTT
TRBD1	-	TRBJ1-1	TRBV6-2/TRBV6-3	CASTQGAEAFF	TGTGCCAGCACCCAGGGGGCCGAAGCTTTCTTT
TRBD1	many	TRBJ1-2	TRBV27	CASSPDRANYGYTF	TGTGCCAGCAGTCCCGACAGGGCGAACTATGGCTACACCTTC
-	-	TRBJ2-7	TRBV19	CASSIRTASEQYF	TGTGCCAGTAGTATCCGGACAGCGAGCGAGCAGTACTTC
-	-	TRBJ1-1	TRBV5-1	CASSLNTVNTEAFF	TGCGCCAGCAGCTTGAATACAGTGAACACTGAAGCTTTCTTT
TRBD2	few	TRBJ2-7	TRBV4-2	CASSQEGPSGTHEQYF	TGTGCCAGCAGCCAAGAGGGTCCTAGCGGGACCCACGAGCAGTACTTC
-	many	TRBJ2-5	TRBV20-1	CSAKGYQETQYF	TGCAGTGCTAAGGGGTACCAAGAGACCCAGTACTTC
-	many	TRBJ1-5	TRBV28	CASSRQRTQHF	TGTGCCAGCAGCCGCCAAAGGACCCAGCATTTT
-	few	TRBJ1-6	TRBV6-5	CASSGLRGDTLHF	TGTGCCAGCAGTGGCCTGAGGGGCGACACCCTCCACTTT
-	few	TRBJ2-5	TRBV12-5	CASGLMEQETQYF	TGTGCTAGTGGTTTAATGGAACAAGAGACCCAGTACTTC
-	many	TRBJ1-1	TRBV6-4	CASSVTTNTEAFF	TGTGCCAGCAGTGTCACGACGAACACTGAAGCTTTCTTT
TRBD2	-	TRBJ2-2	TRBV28	CASSLTLAGVTGELFF	TGTGCCAGCAGTTTGACGCTAGCGGGAGTTACCGGGGAGCTGTTTTTT
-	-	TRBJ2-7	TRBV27	CASSPGPVVYEQYF	TGTGCCAGCAGTCCCGGGCCAGTCGTCTACGAGCAGTACTTC
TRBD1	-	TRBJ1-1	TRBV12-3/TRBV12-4	CASSPIDRGGGEAFF	TGTGCCAGCAGCCCGATCGACAGGGGAGGGGGTGAAGCTTTCTTT
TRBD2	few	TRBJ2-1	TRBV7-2	CASSLDYSGSDNEQFF	TGTGCCAGCAGCTTAGATTATAGCGGGAGTGACAATGAGCAGTTCTTC
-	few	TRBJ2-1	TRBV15	CATSRGTVQFF	TGTGCCACCAGCCGCGGGACGGTGCAGTTCTTC
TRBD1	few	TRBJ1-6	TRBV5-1	CASSFSGTGESPLHF	TGCGCCAGCAGCTTTTCCGGGACAGGGGAGTCACCCCTCCACTTT
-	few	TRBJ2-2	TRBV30	CAWSTDFGSESGELFF	TGTGCCTGGAGTACCGATTTTGGGAGCGAGTCCGGGGAGCTGTTTTTT
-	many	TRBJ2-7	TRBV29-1	CSVEVRRTNEQYF	TGCAGCGTTGAAGTCCGCAGGACTAACGAGCAGTACTTC
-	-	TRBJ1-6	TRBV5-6	CASSGEKAPNSPLHF	TGTGCCAGCAGTGGGGAAAAGGCGCCTAATTCACCCCTCCACTTT